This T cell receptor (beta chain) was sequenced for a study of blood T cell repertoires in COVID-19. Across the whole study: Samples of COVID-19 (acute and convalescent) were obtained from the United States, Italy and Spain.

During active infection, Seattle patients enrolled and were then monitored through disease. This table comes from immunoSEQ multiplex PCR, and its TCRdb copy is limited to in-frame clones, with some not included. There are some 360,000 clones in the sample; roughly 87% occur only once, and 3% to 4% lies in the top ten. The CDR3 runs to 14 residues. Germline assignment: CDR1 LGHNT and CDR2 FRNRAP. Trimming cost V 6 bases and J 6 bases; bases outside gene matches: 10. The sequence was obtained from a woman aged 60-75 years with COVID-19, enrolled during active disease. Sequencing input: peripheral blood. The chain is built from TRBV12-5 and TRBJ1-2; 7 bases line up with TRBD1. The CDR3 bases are TGTGCTAGTGGGAACAGGGGTGAATCGGATGGCTACACCTTC. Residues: CASGNRGESDGYTF. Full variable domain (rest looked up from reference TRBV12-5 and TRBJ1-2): DARVTQTPRHKVTEMGQEVTMRCQPILGHNTVFWYRQTMMQGLELLAYFRNRAPLDDSGMPKDRFSAEMPDATLATLKIQPSEPRDSAVYFCASGNRGESDGYTFGSGTRLTVV.